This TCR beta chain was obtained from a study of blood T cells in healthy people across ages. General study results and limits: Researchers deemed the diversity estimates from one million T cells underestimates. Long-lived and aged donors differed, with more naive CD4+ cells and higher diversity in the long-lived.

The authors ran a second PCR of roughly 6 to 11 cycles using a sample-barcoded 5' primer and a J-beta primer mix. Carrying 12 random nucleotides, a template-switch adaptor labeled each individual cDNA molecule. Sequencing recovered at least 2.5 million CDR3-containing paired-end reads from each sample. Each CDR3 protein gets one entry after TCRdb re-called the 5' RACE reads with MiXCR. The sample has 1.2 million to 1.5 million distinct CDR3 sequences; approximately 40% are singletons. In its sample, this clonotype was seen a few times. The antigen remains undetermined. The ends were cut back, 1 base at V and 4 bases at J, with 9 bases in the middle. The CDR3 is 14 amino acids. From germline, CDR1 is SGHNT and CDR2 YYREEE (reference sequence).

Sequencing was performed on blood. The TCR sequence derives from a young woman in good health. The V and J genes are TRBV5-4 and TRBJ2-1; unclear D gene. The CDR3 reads CASSLRGRYNEQFF. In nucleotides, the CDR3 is TGTGCCAGCAGCTTGAGAGGCAGATACAATGAGCAGTTCTTC. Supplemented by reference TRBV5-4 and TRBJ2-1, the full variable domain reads ETGVTQSPTHLIKTRGQQVTLRCSSQSGHNTVSWYQQALGQGPQFIFQYYREEENGRGNFPPRFSGLQFPNYSSELNVNALELDDSALYLCASSLRGRYNEQFFGPGTRLTVL.